The source of this T cell receptor (beta chain) is a study of blood T cell repertoires in COVID-19. Study context: Sources were T cells, B-cell-depleted T cells, or PBMCs; the material itself was cDNA or gDNA.

Using immunoSEQ multiplex PCR, the repertoire was profiled, and TCRdb retains in-frame clones only, with some absent. The data show around 250,000 clones, roughly 85% seen once. Participants were aged about 18 to 100 years from 20 to 30 US areas. The length of the CDR3 is 14 residues. V trimming: 4 bases; J trimming: 2 bases; junction bases outside the gene matches: 5. Germline V CDR1 and CDR2: SGHRS, YFSETQ. A note on this clone: Other DNA sequences in this specimen translate into the identical CDR3.

The clonotype comes from a man between 40 and 49 years old who had been exposed to COVID-19. The sequenced sample was PBMCs or T cells enriched from blood (not recorded which). The chain recombines TRBV5-1 with TRBJ1-1, with TRBD1 matching 7 bases. The CDR3 sequence is CASSPGTANTEAFF. In DNA, the CDR3 is TGCGCCAGCAGCCCCGGGACAGCCAACACTGAAGCTTTCTTT.